Each of the 12 T cell receptor beta chains below was sequenced from the same sample in a study of Tregs in tolerant kidney transplant recipients (dated by TCRdb to 2018 to 2020). The library came from the immunoSEQ multiplex PCR assay. The immuneACCESS repertoire file appears here via TCRdb, limited to in-frame rearrangements. These files lack a portion of the clones; in checked studies, under half of the deficit traces to unresolved V genes, and the cause of the others is not known. This sample holds under 300,000 clones; around 82% were observed only once. The top ten constitute less than 0.75% of the sample. Sequenced material: CD4+ T cells from blood. These receptor sequences come from a human donor in good health.

The V gene is TRBV5-3, the J gene TRBJ2-7, with D uncertain. TRBV5-3 qualifies as an ORF whose function is uncertain. The V and J ends lost 3 bases and 3 bases respectively, with 4 bases between them. The CDR3 spans 11 residues. The CDR3 sequence: CARSSRYEQYF. DNA of the CDR3: TGTGCCAGAAGCTCCCGCTACGAGCAGTACTTC.

A note on this clone: Other DNA sequences within the sample encode an identical CDR3. V and J are TRBV28 and TRBJ1-2, with D unclear. CDR3 length: 11 amino acids. In germline, CDR1 is MDHEN, CDR2 SYDVKM. V lost 4 bases and J 1 base, leaving 1 base between the germline ends. The CDR3 loop reads CASSYNYGYTF. CDR3 coding DNA: TGTGCCAGCAGTTATAACTATGGCTACACCTTC.

The chain links TRBV10-3 to TRBJ2-7, with 12 bases fitting TRBD2. The junction had 6 bases not matched to a gene; V was cut back by 0 bases and J by 3 bases. This CDR3 contains 17 residues. Germline V gives CDR1 ENHRY, CDR2 SYGVKD. As DNA, the CDR3 is TGTGCCATCAGTGAGTCGACCACTAGCGGGGGGCACTACGAGCAGTACTTC. Encoded protein: CAISESTTSGGHYEQYF.

The chain links TRBV5-4 to TRBJ2-3, with D uncertain. In germline, CDR1 is SGHNT, CDR2 YYREEE (reference sequence). Trimming took off 2 bases at V and 6 bases at J, with 7 bases between the two ends. CDR3 size: 12 residues. Here the CDR3 DNA reads TGTGCCAGCAGCTTCCCTTGGGATACGCAGTATTTT. This encodes CASSFPWDTQYF.

The chain joins TRBV5-1 to TRBJ2-2; maybe TRBD1 (7 bases). Germline V gene lookup returns CDR1 SGHRS and CDR2 YFSETQ. The CDR3 extends over 14 amino acids. V gave up 5 bases and J gave up 4 bases, with 12 bases separating them. The CDR3 sequence is CASREGAGTGELFF. The CDR3 bases are TGCGCCAGCAGGGAGGGGGCTGGCACCGGGGAGCTGTTTTTT.

The chain uses TRBV6-1 and TRBJ1-5, with TRBD1 identical over 8 bases. Germline V gives CDR1 MNHNS, CDR2 SASEGT. There are 14 residues in the CDR3. Unmatched junction bases numbered 3, after V lost 4 bases and J lost 4 bases. Here the CDR3 DNA reads TGTGCCAGCAGTGCCGGGACAGGTAATCAGCCCCAGCATTTT. Protein: CASSAGTGNQPQHF.

The chain uses TRBV29-1 and TRBJ2-5; D tentatively fits TRBD1 or TRBD2 (5 bases each). CDR3 length equals 15 residues. V lost 1 base, J lost 2 bases, and 14 bases lay in between. Germline V gives CDR1 SQVTM, CDR2 ANQGSEA. The CDR3 is CSVEVPRDGQETQYF. In nucleotides, the CDR3 is TGCAGCGTTGAAGTCCCCCGGGACGGACAAGAGACCCAGTACTTC.

The rearrangement links TRBV7-9 to TRBJ2-3; D is possibly TRBD1 (5 bases). This CDR3 is 13 amino acids long. The V and J ends lost 8 bases and 6 bases respectively, with 15 bases between them. Germline V gene data show CDR1 as SEHNR and CDR2 as FQNEAQ (reference sequence). The CDR3 DNA reads as TGTGCCAGCGGCCGCCTAGGGGTGGATACGCAGTATTTT. This gives the protein CASGRLGVDTQYF.

CDR3 nucleotides: TGTGCCAGCAGTGAATCACTAGCGGGACGAAATGAGCAGTTCTTC. This translates into CASSESLAGRNEQFF. The genes are TRBV6-1 and TRBJ2-1, with 10 bases identical to TRBD2. Germline V gene lookup returns CDR1 MNHNS and CDR2 SASEGT. CDR3 length: 15 residues. Losses at the gene ends were 2 bases for V and 7 bases for J; bases not matched to a gene: 5.

The CDR3 bases are TGTGCCAGCAGTGATTGGACAGGGGCCCACCAAGAGACCCAGTACTTC. As protein: CASSDWTGAHQETQYF. This chain connects TRBV6-1 to TRBJ2-5; 9 nucleotides align to TRBD1. The ends lost 3 bases at V and 0 bases at J; junction bases unmatched: 5. Looked up from germline, CDR1 is MNHNS and CDR2 is SASEGT. The CDR3 is made up of 16 amino acids.

This clone has just a few counts. This chain joins TRBV5-6 and TRBJ1-1; no definite D call. V was pared by 4 bases and J by 6 bases, with 16 bases between. The V gene's germline CDR1 is SGHDT and CDR2 YYEEEE. The CDR3 has 14 residues. The CDR3 is CASSPLTVRAEAFF. DNA of the CDR3: TGTGCCAGCAGCCCCCTAACCGTACGGGCTGAAGCTTTCTTT.

On this clone: One end of the junction does not line up with germline, which may come from a read error. The V call is TRBV7-2, the J call TRBJ2-5; 9 bases line up with TRBD2. The CDR3 loop spans 13 amino acids. Germline V CDR1 and CDR2: SGHTA, FQGNSA. CDR3 loop: CASSLTSGGRPNF. As DNA, the CDR3 is TGTGCCAGCAGCTTAACGAGCGGGGGGCGCCCTAACTTC.